The present entry profiles one T cell receptor beta chain with its context. Its target is not known. CDR1 and CDR2 from the germline V gene are KGHSH and LQKENI. The CDR3 runs to 17 residues. Trimming cost V 2 bases and J 1 base, with 16 bases left between them. This sample stems from a study of OX40 agonist ivuxolimab in advanced cancers. Study-level background: Patients received ivuxolimab, an intravenous treatment, every 2 weeks at 0.01 to 10 mg/kg. Participants, 80% to 90% male, averaged around 60 years of age, ranging from roughly 20 to 79.

The study, taken as a whole, reports: Patients with a partial response at 0.1-3.0 mg/kg had among the lowest clonal expansion. Dosing at 0.1 to 3.0 mg/kg was accompanied by clonal expansion of CD4+ and CD8+ blood T cells by week 6.

Clones were read by immunoSEQ multiplex PCR, and TCRdb kept only the in-frame ones, dropping some. Among 65,000 to 80,000 clones listed, approximately 90% were seen once. The material was CD4+ or CD8+ T cells sorted from blood, obtained in a trial of the OX40 agonist ivuxolimab. The TCR was taken from an adult with an advanced solid tumor such as melanoma, head and neck, liver or kidney cancer. The rearrangement joins TRBV18 to TRBJ2-3; no reliable D call. The CDR3 sequence is CASSPTARLWGTDTQYF. The CDR3 DNA reads as TGTGCCAGCTCACCAACTGCCCGGTTATGGGGCACAGATACGCAGTATTTT.